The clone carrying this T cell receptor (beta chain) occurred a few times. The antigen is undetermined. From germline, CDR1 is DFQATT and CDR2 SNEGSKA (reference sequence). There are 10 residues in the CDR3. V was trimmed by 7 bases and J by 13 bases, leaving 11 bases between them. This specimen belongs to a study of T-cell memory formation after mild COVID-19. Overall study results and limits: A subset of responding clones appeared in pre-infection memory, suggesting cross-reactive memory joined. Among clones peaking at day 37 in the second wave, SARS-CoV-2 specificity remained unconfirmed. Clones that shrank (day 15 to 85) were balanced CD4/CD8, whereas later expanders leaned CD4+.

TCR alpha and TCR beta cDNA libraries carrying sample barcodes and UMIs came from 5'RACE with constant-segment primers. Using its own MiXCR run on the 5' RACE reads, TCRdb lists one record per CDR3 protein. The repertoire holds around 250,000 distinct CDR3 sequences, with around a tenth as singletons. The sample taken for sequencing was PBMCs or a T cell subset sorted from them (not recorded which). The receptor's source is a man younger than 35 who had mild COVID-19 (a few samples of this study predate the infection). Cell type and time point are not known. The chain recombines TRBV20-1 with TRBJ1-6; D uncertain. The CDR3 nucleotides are TGCAGTGAGGTTATTCGCCCCCTCCACTTT. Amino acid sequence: CSEVIRPLHF.